Listed here are 14 T cell receptor beta chains from one sample, sequenced in a study of T cells in Graves' hyperthyroidism and ophthalmopathy (dated by TCRdb to between 2017 and 2020). To prepare the library, multiplex PCR was applied. Sequencing was carried out with an Illumina HiSeq 2000. The TCR beta CDR3 regions were amplified from the RNA transcripts. The first round of RT-PCR for the TCR CDR3 was performed with the HTBI primer set and the Qiagen OneStep RT-PCR kit. TCRdb reworked the public reads: Q25 trimming with fastp, MiXCR clone assembly, productive beta chains retained. When rows share a CDR3 protein, they turn into one entry using the most common DNA and genes. The sample records approximately 530,000 distinct CDR3 sequences, 16% of which are singletons. The ten largest clones represent 18% of the sample. Sequenced sample: blood. Source of these receptors: a woman aged 18-29 years with Graves' hyperthyroidism.

The chain has TRBV3-1 and TRBJ2-7; a weak D match, TRBD2 (6 bases). Germline V gene data show CDR1 as LGHDT and CDR2 as YNNKEL (reference sequence). The ends were cut back, 0 bases at V and 6 bases at J, with 15 bases in the middle. The CDR3 has 15 residues. CDR3 sequence (DNA): TGTGCCAGCAGCCAAGAACTAGCAGGGTTGGGCGAGCAGTACTTC. Protein: CASSQELAGLGEQYF.

This clonotype appeared many times. This chain links TRBV20-1 with TRBJ2-7; no definite D call. V was pared by 5 bases and J by 6 bases, with 17 bases between. This CDR3 has 13 amino acids. Germline V lookup: CDR1 DFQATT, CDR2 SNEGSKA (reference sequence). The CDR3 nucleotides are TGCAGTGCTCCAAAAACCAAAACATCCGAGCAGTACTTC. This sequence encodes CSAPKTKTSEQYF.

The V call is TRBV5-6, the J call TRBJ1-6; D is uncertain. There are 17 residues in the CDR3. V was pared by 4 bases and J by 0 bases, with 14 bases between. Per the germline V gene, CDR1 is SGHDT and CDR2 is YYEEEE. Here the CDR3 DNA reads TGTGCCAGCAGCCCCCGGGAAACGAACTCCTATAATTCACCCCTCCACTTT. Translation: CASSPRETNSYNSPLHF.

This clonotype was counted many times. The chain carries TRBV5-1 and TRBJ2-3, with a tentative D call TRBD2 (6 bases). The V gene lost 5 bases and the J gene lost 2 bases, with 12 bases spanning the gap. Germline V lookup: CDR1 SGHRS, CDR2 YFSETQ. The CDR3 runs 14 residues. This chain's CDR3 is CASRAGGYTDTQYF. CDR3 in DNA: TGCGCCAGCAGGGCCGGGGGATACACAGATACGCAGTATTTT.

The J gene is TRBJ2-7, the V gene TRBV18; D is uncertain. The germline V gene encodes CDR1 KGHSH and CDR2 LQKENI. The CDR3 has 15 residues. V dropped 1 base and J dropped 0 bases, with 10 bases sitting between them. Here the CDR3 reads CASSPLADPSYEQYF. In DNA, the CDR3 is TGTGCCAGCTCACCACTCGCGGACCCCTCCTACGAGCAGTACTTC.

V gene TRBV6-1 combines with J gene TRBJ2-1, with 9 bases lining up with TRBD2. V lost 6 bases to trimming and J lost 4 bases; unmatched junction nucleotides: 7. From germline, CDR1 is MNHNS and CDR2 SASEGT. The CDR3 consists of 15 residues. The DNA of the CDR3 is TGTGCCAGCAGACTAGAGCGGGAGGAGTACAATGAGCAGTTCTTC. It specifies CASRLEREEYNEQFF.

The chain combines TRBV19 with TRBJ1-6; D is uncertain. Germline CDR1 and CDR2: LNHDA and SQIVND (reference sequence). This CDR3 spans 13 amino acids. Trimming stripped 5 bases from V and 9 bases from J, with 11 bases between. The CDR3 spells CASSLLAASPLHF. The DNA of the CDR3 is TGTGCCAGTAGTCTCCTCGCAGCTTCACCCCTCCACTTT.

This clonotype came up many times. V is TRBV18 and J is TRBJ1-2; the D is unclear. The germline CDR1 and CDR2 sequences are KGHSH and LQKENI. V dropped 6 bases and J dropped 2 bases, with 13 bases sitting between them. The CDR3 covers 14 residues. CDR3: CASSDLAVNYGYTF. CDR3 nucleotide sequence: TGTGCCAGCTCTGATCTAGCAGTAAACTATGGCTACACCTTC.

A word on this clonotype: A read error may be the cause here, since a much bigger clone is one base away. The rearrangement links TRBV12-3 or TRBV12-4 to TRBJ2-1, with TRBD2 matching 12 bases. The CDR3 sequence is 16 residues long. Trimming took 8 bases from V and 3 from J; bases not matched to a gene: 8. CDR3 sequence: CASGPRTSGNYNEQFF. The DNA of the CDR3 is TGTGCCAGCGGACCACGGACTAGCGGGAACTACAATGAGCAGTTCTTC.

This clonotype was counted between two and nine times. The V gene is TRBV13, the J gene TRBJ1-1, with a weak D call TRBD1 (5 bases). This CDR3 is 14 amino acids long. CDR1 PRHDT and CDR2 FYEKMQ come from the germline V gene (reference sequence). V lost 5 bases to trimming and J lost 8 bases, with 18 bases between them. CDR3 amino acids: CASSRLAGVIEAFF. CDR3 sequence (DNA): TGTGCCAGCAGCCGTCTCGCGGGGGTTATAGAAGCTTTCTTT. Full variable domain (missing parts from reference TRBV13 and TRBJ1-1): AAGVIQSPRHLIKEKRETATLKCYPIPRHDTVYWYQQGPGQDPQFLISFYEKMQSDKGSIPDRFSAQQFSDYHSELNMSSLELGDSALYFCASSRLAGVIEAFFGQGTRLTVV.

This clonotype was seen more than once but under ten times. The chain links TRBV19 to TRBJ2-7, with 9 positions matching TRBD2. V was pared by 10 bases and J by 6 bases, with 13 bases of the junction left unmatched. Germline values: CDR1 LNHDA, CDR2 SQIVND (reference sequence). The CDR3 is made up of 14 amino acids. This chain's CDR3 is CATRAGGRHGEQYF. The CDR3 region has the DNA TGTGCCACTAGAGCGGGGGGACGACATGGCGAGCAGTACTTC.

Notes on this clonotype: The junction departs from the called germline gene at one end, perhaps through a read error. The rearrangement joins TRBV6-2 or TRBV6-3 to TRBJ2-3, with 8 bases aligning to TRBD1. The germline CDR1 and CDR2 sequences are MNHEY and SVGEGT. This CDR3 is 13 amino acids long. The CDR3 here is CASSEQGADTQYF. CDR3 in DNA: TGTGCGAGCAGCGAACAGGGGGCAGATACGCAGTATTTT.

This clonotype has a count of ten or more. CDR3 coding DNA: TGTGCCAGCAGGGCTAGCGGGATGTTCTACGAGCAGTACTTC. Protein: CASRASGMFYEQYF. V usage is TRBV28 and J usage is TRBJ2-7; 9 nucleotides agree with TRBD2. The CDR3 has 14 residues. Germline lookup yields CDR1 MDHEN and CDR2 SYDVKM. V lost 6 bases to trimming and J lost 3 bases; unmatched junction nucleotides: 6.

This clonotype was observed a single time. The J gene is TRBJ2-2, the V gene TRBV4-3; a possible D gene is TRBD2 (6 bases). V was clipped by 0 bases and J by 4 bases, with 6 bases between them. Germline loops: CDR1 LGHNA, CDR2 YSLEER. The CDR3 spans 14 residues. Here the CDR3 reads CASSQDGSTGELFF. CDR3 DNA: TGCGCCAGCAGCCAAGACGGGAGCACCGGGGAGCTGTTTTTT.